The text below deals with one T cell receptor (beta chain). Its antigen is currently unknown. The assay was immunoSEQ multiplex PCR, and TCRdb's table has in-frame clones only and misses some. The sample records around 13,000 clones, 68% being singletons. These data are taken from a study of tumor-infiltrating lymphocytes in localized non-small cell lung cancer. The wider study: Resected tumor was paired with non-adjacent uninvolved lung from the same patient.

CDR1 is SGHRS and CDR2 is YFSETQ in the germline V gene. The trim removed 1 base at V and 2 bases at J, leaving 3 bases unmatched. The CDR3 is 16 amino acids. Notes on the study in general: Available tissue quantity limited TCR sequencing to a patient subset. Recurrence-free survival showed no association with tumor T-cell fraction.

The specimen sequenced was lung tumor tissue. The source is a human donor with non-small cell lung cancer. The genes are TRBV5-1 and TRBJ2-5, with 12 bases lining up with TRBD2. CDR3 sequence reads: CASSLQTSGGQETQYF. The CDR3 nucleotides read TGCGCCAGCAGCTTGCAAACTAGCGGGGGGCAAGAGACCCAGTACTTC.